This entry lists 6 T cell receptor beta chains sequenced from one sample in a study of T cells in Graves' hyperthyroidism and ophthalmopathy. RNA transcripts served as the template for amplifying TCR beta CDR3 regions. First-round RT-PCR targeting the TCR CDR3 was performed with the HTBI primer set. One entry per CDR3 protein results from TCRdb running MiXCR on the multiplex PCR reads. The table has roughly 580,000 distinct CDR3 sequences, about 43% seen once. The specimen sequenced was peripheral blood or thyroid tissue (not recorded which). The receptors stem from a woman between 18 and 29 years old with Graves' hyperthyroidism.

The gene calls are TRBV10-3 and TRBJ2-7; D is unclear. The CDR3 sequence is 13 residues long. Per germline, CDR1 ENHRY and CDR2 SYGVKD. Trimming took 4 bases from V and 1 from J, leaving 8 bases between them. The CDR3 DNA is TGTGCCATCAGTGGAGACGGTTCCTACGAGCAGTACTTC. Translating it yields CAISGDGSYEQYF.

This clonotype was counted a few times. The chain joins TRBV9 to TRBJ1-5, with TRBD1 identical over 7 bases. This CDR3 has 13 amino acids. Germline CDR1 SGDLS, CDR2 YYNGEE. Trimming took 7 bases from V and 7 from J; bases not matched to a gene: 8. CDR3 coding DNA: TGTGCCAGCGCGGAGGGGGCAGGCCAGCCCCAGCATTTT. This translates into CASAEGAGQPQHF.

V is TRBV2 and J is TRBJ2-1; 8 nucleotides agree with TRBD1. Germline trimming cut 4 bases from V and 5 bases from J; bases unmatched to any gene: 1. The germline V gene encodes CDR1 SNHLY and CDR2 FYNNEI. The CDR3 contains 13 residues. CDR3 amino acids: CASSGGQDNEQFF. The CDR3 DNA is TGTGCCAGCAGTGGGGGACAGGACAATGAGCAGTTCTTC. The full variable domain, its missing parts supplied by reference TRBV2 and TRBJ2-1, is EPEVTQTPSHQVTQMGQEVILRCVPISNHLYFYWYRQILGQKVEFLVSFYNNEISEKSEIFDDQFSVERPDGSNFTLKIRSTKLEDSAMYFCASSGGQDNEQFFGPGTRLTVL.

This clonotype was counted at least ten times. V usage is TRBV7-8 and J usage is TRBJ1-3; TRBD1 might be the D (6 bases). Trimming removed 5 bases at V and 0 bases at J, with 11 bases between. The CDR3 extends over 15 amino acids. Per the germline V gene, CDR1 is SGHVS and CDR2 is FQNEAQ. CDR3 loop: CASSEGTNSGNTIYF. In nucleotides, the CDR3 is TGTGCCAGCAGCGAAGGGACAAACTCTGGAAACACCATATATTTT. Using reference TRBV7-8 and TRBJ1-3 for the parts outside the CDR3, the full variable domain is GAGVSQSPRYKVAKRGQDVALRCDPISGHVSLFWYQQALGQGPEFLTYFQNEAQLDKSGLPSDRFFAERPEGSVSTLKIQRTQQEDSAVYLCASSEGTNSGNTIYFGEGSWLTVV.

This chain joins TRBV2 and TRBJ1-4, with 8 bases identical to TRBD1. Germline V gene lookup returns CDR1 SNHLY and CDR2 FYNNEI. This CDR3 spans 15 amino acids. Trimming cost V 5 bases and J 6 bases; bases outside gene matches: 8. The chain's CDR3 is CASSNRGKRDEKLFF. The CDR3 DNA is TGTGCCAGCAGTAACAGGGGGAAACGGGATGAAAAACTGTTTTTT. The full variable domain, in which reference TRBV2 and TRBJ1-4 provide the parts outside the CDR3, is EPEVTQTPSHQVTQMGQEVILRCVPISNHLYFYWYRQILGQKVEFLVSFYNNEISEKSEIFDDQFSVERPDGSNFTLKIRSTKLEDSAMYFCASSNRGKRDEKLFFGSGTQLSVL.

In the case of this clonotype: One junction end disagrees with the germline gene, perhaps due to a read error. J is TRBJ2-7 and V is TRBV24-1; TRBD2 aligns across 13 bases. The CDR3 sequence is 19 residues long. CDR1 and CDR2 from the germline V gene are KGHDR and SFDVKD. The CDR3 coding sequence is TGTGCCACCAGTGATTCGAGGACAGGGTGGACTAGCGGGAGAGGCGAGCAGTGCTTC. This encodes CATSDSRTGWTSGRGEQCF.